This T cell receptor (beta chain) originates from a study of OX40 agonist ivuxolimab in advanced cancers. V lost 3 bases, J lost 3 bases, and 9 bases lay in between. Germline V gene data show CDR1 as LNHDA and CDR2 as SQIVND (reference sequence). CDR3 length: 13 residues. Sequencing was performed with immunoSEQ multiplex PCR; in TCRdb, only in-frame clones are kept and a portion is missing. Of 60,000 or so clones listed, around 87% are singletons. The sequences come from CD4+ or CD8+ T cells sorted from blood, collected in a trial of the OX40 agonist ivuxolimab. The chain recombines TRBV19 with TRBJ2-7; a weak D match, TRBD2 (5 bases). This receptor was obtained from an adult with an advanced solid tumor such as melanoma, head and neck, liver or kidney cancer. This CDR3 reads CASSIGSGYEQYF. CDR3 coding DNA: TGTGCCAGTAGTATTGGCAGCGGCTACGAGCAGTACTTC.